What follows is one T cell receptor (beta chain) and its context. No antigen is known for it. The treatment is: approximately nine-day PBMC culture with coronavirus spike peptide pools or control peptides (ViraFEST assay). First, ViraFEST expanded antigen-specific T cells with peptide pools, and next it sequenced the TCRs. Positive PCR tests came between March and December 2020, ahead of the US Alpha, Beta and Delta variants. Upon completion of approximately ten days of culture, CD4+ T cells were isolated via negative selection. These data originate in a study of vaccination and CD4 T cells after COVID-19. Study at large: Two of the convalescents were Hispanic, and the group consisted of six males and four females.

There are 15 residues in the CDR3. Per germline, CDR1 SEHNR and CDR2 FQNEAQ (reference sequence). V was cut by 1 base and J by 6 bases, with 14 bases left in between. With the Oncomine TCR Beta short-read assay, DNA from cultured CD4+ T cells was sequenced. One entry per CDR3 protein, called by TCRdb with MiXCR from the PCR reads. The sample consists of 10,000 to 15,000 distinct CDR3 sequences, 40% to 45% of them appearing once. The chain joins TRBV7-9 to TRBJ2-3, with D perhaps matching TRBD1 (6 bases). Sequencing was done on a sample of cultured CD4+ T cells from blood. The sequence was obtained from a human donor with COVID-19. The CDR3 loop reads CASSLGTDLRDTQYF. The CDR3 nucleotides read TGTGCCAGCAGCTTAGGGACAGATTTACGGGATACGCAGTATTTT.